This entry lists 3 T cell receptor beta chains sequenced from one sample in a study of identical twins. TCRdb reanalysed the 5' RACE reads using MiXCR and keeps one entry per CDR3 protein. The table records about 220,000 distinct CDR3 sequences, approximately 5.9% of them present only once. The same sample was also used in a study of T cells expressing NK-cell markers.

The specimen was CD8+ T cells sorted from blood. These receptors were collected from a woman aged 18-30 years in good health.

This clonotype was seen a few times. The chain employs TRBV9 and TRBJ2-2, with D tentatively TRBD1 (5 bases). Looked up from germline, CDR1 is SGDLS and CDR2 is YYNGEE. There are 15 residues in the CDR3. V was trimmed by 3 bases and J by 5 bases, leaving 14 bases between them. The DNA for the CDR3 is TGTGCCAGCAGCGACGGACAAGCAGCGACCGGGGAGCTGTTTTTT. This codes for CASSDGQAATGELFF.

This clonotype appeared a few times. This chain joins TRBV7-9 and TRBJ2-1; tentative D call: TRBD1 (6 bases). Germline V gene lookup returns CDR1 SEHNR and CDR2 FQNEAQ (reference sequence). The CDR3 is made up of 15 amino acids. The ends were cut back, 11 bases at V and 5 bases at J, with 22 bases in the middle. This CDR3 reads CAAQTLQGFDNEQFF. For the CDR3, the DNA is TGTGCCGCACAAACGCTGCAGGGGTTCGACAATGAGCAGTTCTTC.

The rearrangement joins TRBV12-3 or TRBV12-4 to TRBJ1-3, with no clear D. V was pared by 7 bases and J by 2 bases, with 3 bases between. This CDR3 spans 11 amino acids. Here the CDR3 DNA reads TGTGCCAGCACCCCTGGAAACACCATATATTTT. Its protein is CASTPGNTIYF.